This TCR beta chain was documented in a study of cytomegalovirus exposure and HLA in healthy donors. Study at large: Later analysis reported that the roughly 110 validation repertoires shared the platform of the roughly 700 first-cohort repertoires.

Clones were sequenced by immunoSEQ multiplex PCR, and TCRdb holds only the in-frame ones, with some missing. The table records some 150,000 clones, about 91% of them present only once. The CDR3 has 14 residues. V lost 1 base to trimming and J lost 5 bases, with 9 bases between them. Germline CDR1 and CDR2: MGHRA and YSYEKL. Sequenced material: PBMCs. The rearrangement uses TRBV4-1 and TRBJ2-1; D call uncertain. This TCR came from a man aged 18 to 35 in good health and CMV-seropositive. CDR3 protein: CASSQAELNNEQFF. CDR3 sequence (DNA): TGCGCCAGCAGCCAAGCAGAACTAAACAATGAGCAGTTCTTC.